The present T cell receptor beta chain was sequenced within a study of blood T cell repertoires in COVID-19. Germline V gives CDR1 LNHDA, CDR2 SQIVND (reference sequence). The CDR3 runs to 13 residues. V was cut by 3 bases and J by 6 bases, with 12 bases left in between. Data came from immunoSEQ multiplex PCR; TCRdb stores just in-frame clones and leaves some out. The sample records fewer than 250,000 clones, over 70% being singletons. Specimen: peripheral blood. The receptor comes from a man in his fifties with active or convalescent COVID-19. The V call is TRBV19, the J call TRBJ2-7, with a weak D call TRBD2 (6 bases). CDR3 nucleotides: TGTGCCAGTAGTATGGGAGGCGTCGGCGAGCAGTACTTC. Translated: CASSMGGVGEQYF.